The T cell receptor beta chain under discussion was sequenced for a study of human T cells and chemical hapten exposure. For the study at large: Diphenylcyclopropenone was administered weekly to the scalp of patients throughout the roughly 25-week study.

TCRdb re-called the RACE reads through MiXCR, storing one row per CDR3 protein. The profile shows around 380,000 distinct CDR3 sequences, roughly 4.8% of them singletons. This clonotype was detected ten times or more. The V end was cut by 8 bases, the J end by 4 bases, with 19 bases between. CDR1 is SGHVS and CDR2 is FNYEAQ in the germline V gene. CDR3 length equals 15 residues. Time point defined: patch test 1, 2 weeks after DPC sensitization. The treatment is: therapeutic diphenylcyclopropenone sensitization with weekly scalp DPC. The TCR comes from a woman between 50 and 59 years old with alopecia areata. Some clones in this sample may be carry-over from other donors' samples. The chain links TRBV7-6 to TRBJ2-3; D is tentatively TRBD1 or TRBD2 (5 bases each). Sequencing was performed on whole blood, taken in connection with sensitization to the hapten diphenylcyclopropenone (DPC). The CDR3 DNA is TGTGCCAGCCGTTCTTTCCGAGGGGCCTCAGATACGCAGTATTTT. Its protein product is CASRSFRGASDTQYF.